This T cell receptor (beta chain) was sequenced for a study of PD-1 blockade in classical Hodgkin lymphoma. Study results and caveats: By C4D1, CD4+ diversity increased significantly, especially in complete responders. The study reported lower baseline TCR diversity in newly diagnosed patients than in healthy donors. Prior to therapy, complete responders displayed diversity much like that of newly diagnosed patients.

Sequencing used immunoSEQ multiplex PCR; TCRdb keeps in-frame clones, though not all of them. The sample gives some 7,000 clones, around four fifths of which show up once; around 2.6% is in the top ten. Per germline, CDR1 SGHRS and CDR2 YFSETQ. The CDR3 is made up of 15 amino acids. Trimming shortened V by 3 bases and J by 3 bases, and 15 bases separated the two germline ends. Every patient had relapsed following autologous stem cell transplantation, and cohorts differed in brentuximab vedotin exposure. Using magnetic negative selection, the CD4+ T cells were separated out of thawed PBMCs. Points on this clone: Its target is not known.

The chain is built from TRBV5-1 and TRBJ1-2, with unresolved D. The starting material was CD4+ T cells from blood, obtained at baseline. The origin of this receptor is a human donor with classical Hodgkin lymphoma. This chain's CDR3 is CASSSVSWTDYGYTF. CDR3 sequence (DNA): TGCGCCAGCAGCTCCGTGTCCTGGACCGACTATGGCTACACCTTC.